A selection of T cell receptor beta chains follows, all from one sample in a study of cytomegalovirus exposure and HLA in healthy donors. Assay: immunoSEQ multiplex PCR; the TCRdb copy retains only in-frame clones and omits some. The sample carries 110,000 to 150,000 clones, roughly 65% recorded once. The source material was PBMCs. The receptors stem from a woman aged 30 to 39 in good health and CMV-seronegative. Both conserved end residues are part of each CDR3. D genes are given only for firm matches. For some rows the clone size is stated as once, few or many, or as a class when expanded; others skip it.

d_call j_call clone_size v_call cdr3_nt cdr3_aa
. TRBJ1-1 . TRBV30 TGTGCCTGGGCCGTACACAGTGAAAACACTGAAGCTTTCTTT CAWAVHSENTEAFF
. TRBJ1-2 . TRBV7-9 TGTGCCAGCAGCTTAGCGGCAGGGGTGGTAAGGGGCTACACCTTC CASSLAAGVVRGYTF
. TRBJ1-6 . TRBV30 TGTGCTGTCGAATTGGGAGGGGTTTTGCCCCTCCACTTT CAVELGGVLPLHF
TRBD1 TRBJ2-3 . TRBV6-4 TGTGCCAGCAGTGAGCAGGGGGCTGCAGATACGCAGTATTTT CASSEQGAADTQYF
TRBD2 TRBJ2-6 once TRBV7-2 TGTGCCAGCAGCTCTAGGACTAGCGGGATCGGTGGGGCCAACGTCCTGACTTTC CASSSRTSGIGGANVLTF
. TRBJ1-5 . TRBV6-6 TGTGCCAGCAGTGACCGGGGGGAGCCCCAGCATTTT CASSDRGEPQHF
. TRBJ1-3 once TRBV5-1 TGCGCCAGCAGCTTCGGGGAAGGAGGAAACACCATATATTTT CASSFGEGGNTIYF
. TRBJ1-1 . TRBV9 TGTGCCACCTCTACGGGGAGTAACACTGAAGCTTTCTTT CATSTGSNTEAFF
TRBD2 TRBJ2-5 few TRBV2 TGTGCCAGCAGTGAAGGGGCCGCGGGGGGGACCCAGTACTTC CASSEGAAGGTQYF
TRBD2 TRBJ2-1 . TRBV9 TGTGCCAGCACCCCGACCCCCGGGACTAGCGGGGGTGAGCAGTTCTTC CASTPTPGTSGGEQFF
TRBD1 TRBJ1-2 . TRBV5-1 TGCGCCAGCAGCTTCTACCGACAGGGGGGTGGCTACACCTTC CASSFYRQGGGYTF
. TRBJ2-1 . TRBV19 TGTGCCAGTAGTATCACGGCTAGCGCAATCAATGAGCAGTTCTTC CASSITASAINEQFF
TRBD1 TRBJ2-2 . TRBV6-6 TGTGCCAGCAGTTACCCGGGACAGGGGACCGGGGAGCTGTTTTTT CASSYPGQGTGELFF
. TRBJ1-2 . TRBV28 TGTGCCAGCGGGCCCCTCTATGGCTACACCTTC CASGPLYGYTF
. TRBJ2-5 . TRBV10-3 TGTGCCATCAGCGCGGGGGCTGAGACCCAGTACTTC CAISAGAETQYF
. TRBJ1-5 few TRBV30 TGTGCCTGGAGTGTAGAAGGAGAGCAGCCCCAGCATTTT CAWSVEGEQPQHF
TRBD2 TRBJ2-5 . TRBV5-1 TGCGCCAGCAGCTTGGGATCTAGCGGGGGCGGAGAGACCCAGTACTTC CASSLGSSGGGETQYF
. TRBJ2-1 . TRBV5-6 TGTGCCAGCAGCCAATTAGAAAGCTCCTACAATGAGCAGTTCTTC CASSQLESSYNEQFF
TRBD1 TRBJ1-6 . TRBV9 TGTGCCAGCAGCGGACCCCCCAGGGGGCTTAATTCACCCCTCCACTTT CASSGPPRGLNSPLHF
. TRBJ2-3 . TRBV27 TGTGCCAGCCAAAAATCCAGAAGGGGTCCGACAGATACGCAGTATTTT CASQKSRRGPTDTQYF
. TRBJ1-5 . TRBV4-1 TGCGCCAGCAGCCGGGAAGGGAGAAAGCCCCAGCATTTT CASSREGRKPQHF
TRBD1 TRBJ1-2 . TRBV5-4 TGTGCCAGCAGCGTCGAGGGACAGCGGAACTATGGCTACACCTTC CASSVEGQRNYGYTF
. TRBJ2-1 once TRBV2 TGTGCCAGCAGTGAATCAGGGGACCCGTACAATGAGCAGTTCTTC CASSESGDPYNEQFF
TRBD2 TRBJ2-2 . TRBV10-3 TGTGCCATCAGAACTAACCCCACCGGGACTAGCGGGAGTTTCACCGGGGAGCTGTTTTTT CAIRTNPTGTSGSFTGELFF
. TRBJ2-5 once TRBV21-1 TGTGCCAGCAGCAAAGTTGAACTAGCGGGAGCTTCGGAGACCCAGTACTTC CASSKVELAGASETQYF
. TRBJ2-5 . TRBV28 TGTGCCAGCAGTGCAAACAGGGTCGTGGGAGAGACCCAGTACTTC CASSANRVVGETQYF
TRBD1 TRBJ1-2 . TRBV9 TGTGCCAGCAGCACCTGGGCAGGGGGAGGCTACACCTTC CASSTWAGGGYTF
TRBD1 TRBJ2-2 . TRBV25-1 TGTGCCAGCAGTGAATATAGCCCACAGGGGGAAGAACACCGGGGAGCTGTTTTT CASSEYSPQGEEHRGAVF
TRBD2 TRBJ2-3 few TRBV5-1 TGCGCCAGCAGCTTGGTGACTAGCGGGGGCACAGATACGCAGTATTTT CASSLVTSGGTDTQYF